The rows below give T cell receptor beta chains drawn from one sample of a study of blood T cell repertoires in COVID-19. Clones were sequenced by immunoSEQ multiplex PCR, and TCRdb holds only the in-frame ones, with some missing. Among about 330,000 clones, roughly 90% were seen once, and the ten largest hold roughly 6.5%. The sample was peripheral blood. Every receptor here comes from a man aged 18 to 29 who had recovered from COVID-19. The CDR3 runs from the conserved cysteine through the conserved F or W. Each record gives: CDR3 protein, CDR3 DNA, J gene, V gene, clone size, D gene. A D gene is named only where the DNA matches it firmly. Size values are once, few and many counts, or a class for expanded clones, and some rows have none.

CDR3: CASRGLVGRLYGYTF
DNA: TGTGCCAGCAGGGGGCTGGTAGGGCGTCTGTATGGCTACACCTTC
J: TRBJ1-2
V: TRBV25-1
size: -
D: -

CDR3: CASSLGTGGTNQPQHF
DNA: TGTGCCAGCAGCTTGGGGACAGGGGGAACCAATCAGCCCCAGCATTTT
J: TRBJ1-5
V: TRBV5-6
size: -
D: TRBD1

CDR3: CASSPGIGSSDQPQHF
DNA: TGTGCCAGCAGCCCAGGGATAGGTAGTTCCGATCAGCCCCAGCATTTT
J: TRBJ1-5
V: TRBV9
size: -
D: -

CDR3: CASSHATGGYEQFF
DNA: TGCGCCAGCAGCCACGCAACAGGGGGCTATGAGCAGTTCTTC
J: TRBJ2-1
V: TRBV4-1
size: -
D: TRBD1

CDR3: CASSSMGGFLAGELFF
DNA: TGTGCCAGTAGTAGTATGGGAGGCTTCCTTGCGGGGGAGCTGTTTTTT
J: TRBJ2-2
V: TRBV19
size: -
D: -

CDR3: CASGRVATSTDTQYF
DNA: TGTGCCAGCGGGAGAGTGGCGACTAGCACAGATACGCAGTATTTT
J: TRBJ2-3
V: TRBV6-5
size: -
D: -

CDR3: CASSVGQRSSDSPLHF
DNA: TGTGCCAGCAGCGTCGGACAGCGGTCATCAGATTCACCCCTCCACTTT
J: TRBJ1-6
V: TRBV9
size: -
D: -

CDR3: CASSVARDWSSYEQYF
DNA: TGTGCCAGCAGTGTAGCACGGGACTGGAGCTCCTACGAGCAGTACTTC
J: TRBJ2-7
V: TRBV2
size: many
D: -

CDR3: CASESTGEVEQFF
DNA: TGCGCCAGCGAATCGACAGGGGAGGTTGAGCAGTTCTTC
J: TRBJ2-1
V: TRBV5-1
size: -
D: TRBD1

CDR3: CASSHRQARPDTQYF
DNA: TGTGCCAGCAGCCATCGACAGGCCCGTCCAGATACGCAGTATTTT
J: TRBJ2-3
V: TRBV3-1/TRBV3-2
size: -
D: -

CDR3: CASSLSASPEAFF
DNA: TGTGCCAGCAGCTTAAGTGCCTCCCCCGAGGCTTTCTTT
J: TRBJ1-1
V: TRBV7-2
size: -
D: -

CDR3: CASTGGGSSEQYF
DNA: TGCGCCAGCACCGGGGGAGGTTCAAGCGAGCAGTACTTC
J: TRBJ2-7
V: TRBV10-1
size: -
D: -

CDR3: CASSPSVLNEQFF
DNA: TGTGCCAGCAGCCCCAGCGTCCTAAATGAGCAGTTCTTC
J: TRBJ2-1
V: TRBV7-3
size: -
D: -

CDR3: CASSWAVAGEQFF
DNA: TGTGCCAGCAGCTGGGCCGTGGCAGGGGAGCAGTTCTTC
J: TRBJ2-1
V: TRBV5-5
size: -
D: -

CDR3: CASSFVTNTGELFF
DNA: TGTGCCAGCAGTTTCGTGACAAACACCGGGGAGCTGTTTTTT
J: TRBJ2-2
V: TRBV27
size: few
D: -

CDR3: CASSPGTGSFF
DNA: TGTGCCAGCAGCCCTGGGACAGGGTCGTTCTTC
J: TRBJ2-1
V: TRBV5-4
size: once
D: TRBD1

CDR3: CASSLGGHSNQPQHF
DNA: TGTGCCAGCAGCTTAGGGGGCCATAGCAATCAGCCCCAGCATTTT
J: TRBJ1-5
V: TRBV7-9
size: -
D: -

CDR3: CASSSREGETQYF
DNA: TGCGCCAGCAGCTCCAGGGAGGGAGAGACCCAGTACTTC
J: TRBJ2-5
V: TRBV4-1
size: -
D: TRBD2

CDR3: CASSPGTDGDYGYTF
DNA: TGTGCCAGCTCACCAGGGACAGATGGGGACTATGGCTACACCTTC
J: TRBJ1-2
V: TRBV18
size: -
D: TRBD1

CDR3: CASSQDTGNSPLHF
DNA: TGTGCCAGCAGCCAAGATACGGGTAATTCACCCCTCCACTTT
J: TRBJ1-6
V: TRBV4-2
size: once
D: -

CDR3: CASSTPRTGQNTEAFF
DNA: TGTGCCAGCAGCACACCCCGGACAGGGCAGAACACTGAAGCTTTCTTT
J: TRBJ1-1
V: TRBV7-2
size: -
D: TRBD1

CDR3: CASSATGDAEAFF
DNA: TGTGCCAGCAGCGCTACGGGGGATGCTGAAGCTTTCTTT
J: TRBJ1-1
V: TRBV7-3
size: -
D: -

CDR3: CASSPTGGTSGANVLTF
DNA: TGTGCCAGCTCACCAACAGGGGGCACTTCTGGGGCCAACGTCCTGACTTTC
J: TRBJ2-6
V: TRBV18
size: -
D: TRBD1

CDR3: CASSELNTEAFF
DNA: TGTGCCAGCAGCGAGTTGAACACTGAAGCTTTCTTT
J: TRBJ1-1
V: TRBV25-1
size: -
D: -

CDR3: CASIGGGAYTEAFF
DNA: TGTGCCAGTATTGGAGGGGGCGCGTACACTGAAGCTTTCTTT
J: TRBJ1-1
V: TRBV19
size: -
D: TRBD1

CDR3: CASSREEGDTQYF
DNA: TGTGCCAGCAGCCGGGAGGAGGGAGATACGCAGTATTTT
J: TRBJ2-3
V: TRBV11-3
size: -
D: TRBD2

CDR3: CASSLYKAGGRDEQFF
DNA: TGCGCCAGCAGCTTATACAAAGCGGGGGGCCGAGATGAGCAGTTCTTC
J: TRBJ2-1
V: TRBV5-1
size: once
D: TRBD2

CDR3: CARVGTEQETQYF
DNA: TGTGCCAGAGTTGGGACAGAGCAAGAGACCCAGTACTTC
J: TRBJ2-5
V: TRBV6-5
size: -
D: TRBD1

CDR3: CASSLSTVSGEAFF
DNA: TGTGCCAGCAGTTTATCGACAGTTTCTGGGGAAGCTTTCTTT
J: TRBJ1-1
V: TRBV27
size: -
D: -

CDR3: CAISDETPYTGELFF
DNA: TGTGCCATCAGTGATGAGACACCTTACACCGGGGAGCTGTTTTTT
J: TRBJ2-2
V: TRBV10-3
size: -
D: -

CDR3: CASTKGQGGEAFF
DNA: TGTGCCAGTACCAAAGGACAGGGAGGAGAAGCTTTCTTT
J: TRBJ1-1
V: TRBV19
size: few
D: TRBD1

CDR3: CASSMSGNPGYTF
DNA: TGTGCCAGTAGTATGTCAGGGAATCCTGGCTACACCTTC
J: TRBJ1-2
V: TRBV19
size: -
D: -

CDR3: CASSEQGDGELFF
DNA: TGTGCCAGCAGTGAACAGGGCGACGGGGAGCTGTTTTTT
J: TRBJ2-2
V: TRBV12-3/TRBV12-4
size: -
D: -

CDR3: CASSRVGNQPQHF
DNA: TGTGCCAGCAGCCGGGTTGGCAATCAGCCCCAGCATTTT
J: TRBJ1-5
V: TRBV7-2
size: once
D: -

CDR3: CASSPPTITPRGLSEAFF
DNA: TGTGCCAGCTCACCACCTACTATTACCCCCCGGGGTTTATCTGAAGCTTTCTTT
J: TRBJ1-1
V: TRBV18
size: few
D: -

CDR3: CASSLIGAGSYEQYF
DNA: TGCGCCAGCAGCTTGATTGGGGCCGGCTCCTACGAGCAGTACTTC
J: TRBJ2-7
V: TRBV5-1
size: -
D: -

CDR3: CASSLGSFPSSYNEQFF
DNA: TGCGCCAGCAGCTTGGGGTCGTTCCCCAGCTCCTACAATGAGCAGTTCTTC
J: TRBJ2-1
V: TRBV5-1
size: once
D: -

CDR3: CASSRPGQGYYEQYF
DNA: TGTGCCAGCAGTAGACCGGGACAGGGGTACTACGAGCAGTACTTC
J: TRBJ2-7
V: TRBV27
size: -
D: TRBD1

CDR3: CASIGTESYEQYF
DNA: TGTGCCAGCATCGGGACAGAAAGCTACGAGCAGTACTTC
J: TRBJ2-7
V: TRBV2
size: -
D: TRBD1

CDR3: CASSLLPTNSYNEQFF
DNA: TGCGCCAGCAGCCTTTTGCCTACGAACTCCTACAATGAGCAGTTCTTC
J: TRBJ2-1
V: TRBV4-1
size: -
D: -

CDR3: CASSLGLLTYEQYF
DNA: TGTGCCAGCAGCTTAGGACTCCTTACCTACGAGCAGTACTTC
J: TRBJ2-7
V: TRBV11-2
size: -
D: -

CDR3: CASSMQAGSNYGYTF
DNA: TGTGCCAGCAGTATGCAAGCGGGCAGTAACTATGGCTACACCTTC
J: TRBJ1-2
V: TRBV5-4
size: -
D: -

CDR3: CASRDRTGTGDNEQFF
DNA: TGTGCCAGCAGGGACCGAACCGGGACAGGCGACAATGAGCAGTTCTTC
J: TRBJ2-1
V: TRBV6-6
size: -
D: TRBD1

CDR3: CASRQAASYGYTF
DNA: TGTGCCAGCAGACAGGCAGCTTCGTATGGCTACACCTTC
J: TRBJ1-2
V: TRBV3-1/TRBV3-2
size: -
D: -